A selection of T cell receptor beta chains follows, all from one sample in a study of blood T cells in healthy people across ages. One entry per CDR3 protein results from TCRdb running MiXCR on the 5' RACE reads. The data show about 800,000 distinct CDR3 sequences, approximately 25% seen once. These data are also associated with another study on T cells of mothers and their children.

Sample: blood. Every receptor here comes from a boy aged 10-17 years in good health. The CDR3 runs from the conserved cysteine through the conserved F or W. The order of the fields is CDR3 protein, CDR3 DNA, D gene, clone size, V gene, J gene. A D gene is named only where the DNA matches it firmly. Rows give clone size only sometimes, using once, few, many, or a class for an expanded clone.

CDR3: CASSRLETTQYF; DNA: TGTGCCAGCAGTCGTTTGGAGACTACGCAGTATTTT; D: -; size: few; V: TRBV12-3/TRBV12-4; J: TRBJ2-3
CDR3: CASSLARADYEQYF; DNA: TGTGCCAGCAGCTTAGCGCGGGCGGACTACGAGCAGTACTTC; D: -; size: -; V: TRBV7-2; J: TRBJ2-7
CDR3: CSANRVHGYTF; DNA: TGCAGTGCTAACAGGGTACATGGCTACACCTTC; D: -; size: -; V: TRBV20-1; J: TRBJ1-2
CDR3: CAWSLVGVDGYTF; DNA: TGTGCCTGGAGTTTGGTTGGGGTGGATGGCTACACCTTC; D: -; size: once; V: TRBV30; J: TRBJ1-2
CDR3: CASSADRREQYF; DNA: TGTGCCAGCAGTGCGGATCGGCGCGAGCAGTACTTC; D: -; size: -; V: TRBV6-1; J: TRBJ2-7
CDR3: CASSPREGADTEAFF; DNA: TGCGCCAGCAGCCCCAGGGAGGGGGCGGATACTGAAGCTTTCTTT; D: TRBD1; size: few; V: TRBV5-1; J: TRBJ1-1
CDR3: CASSRTGDSQETQYF; DNA: TGCGCCAGCAGCCGAACCGGGGACAGCCAAGAGACCCAGTACTTC; D: TRBD1; size: -; V: TRBV5-1; J: TRBJ2-5
CDR3: CASSYPGANYEQYF; DNA: TGTGCCAGCAGTTATCCAGGGGCCAACTACGAGCAGTACTTC; D: -; size: few; V: TRBV2; J: TRBJ2-7
CDR3: CASSVARHTRKGVDTQYF; DNA: TGTGCCAGCAGCGTAGCAAGGCACACCAGAAAGGGGGTAGATACGCAGTATTTT; D: -; size: few; V: TRBV9; J: TRBJ2-3
CDR3: CASSIEENTEAFF; DNA: TGTGCCAGCAGCATAGAAGAGAACACTGAAGCTTTCTTT; D: -; size: many; V: TRBV7-9; J: TRBJ1-1
CDR3: CASSQDEGVVEAFF; DNA: TGCGCCAGCAGCCAAGATGAGGGGGTAGTTGAAGCTTTCTTT; D: -; size: few; V: TRBV4-3; J: TRBJ1-1
CDR3: CSARRPASPYEQYF; DNA: TGCAGTGCTAGAAGGCCGGCCAGTCCCTACGAGCAGTACTTC; D: -; size: -; V: TRBV20-1; J: TRBJ2-7
CDR3: CASSLVATQETQYF; DNA: TGTGCCAGCAGCTTAGTGGCCACCCAAGAGACCCAGTACTTC; D: -; size: -; V: TRBV7-2; J: TRBJ2-5
CDR3: CSVPGASGGTDTQYF; DNA: TGCAGTGTCCCAGGGGCGAGCGGGGGCACAGATACGCAGTATTTT; D: -; size: -; V: TRBV20-1; J: TRBJ2-3
CDR3: CSASKASGGSYEQYF; DNA: TGCAGTGCTAGTAAGGCTAGCGGGGGCTCCTACGAGCAGTACTTC; D: TRBD2; size: few; V: TRBV20-1; J: TRBJ2-7
CDR3: CASSSPSGGPYNEQFF; DNA: TGTGCCAGCAGCTCCCCTTCGGGAGGACCCTACAATGAGCAGTTCTTC; D: TRBD2; size: -; V: TRBV13; J: TRBJ2-1
CDR3: CASSLGGTGGSPLHF; DNA: TGTGCCAGCAGCTTAGGAGGGACAGGGGGCTCACCCCTCCACTTT; D: TRBD1; size: -; V: TRBV7-9; J: TRBJ1-6
CDR3: CASSRGGRGTYNEQFF; DNA: TGTGCCAGCAGCCGGGGTGGGAGGGGAACCTACAATGAGCAGTTCTTC; D: TRBD2; size: -; V: TRBV12-3/TRBV12-4; J: TRBJ2-1
CDR3: CSVVLDSETQYF; DNA: TGCAGCGTTGTTCTGGATTCAGAGACCCAGTACTTC; D: -; size: few; V: TRBV29-1; J: TRBJ2-5
CDR3: CSAGGGNTIYF; DNA: TGCAGTGCAGGGGGAGGAAACACCATATATTTT; D: -; size: few; V: TRBV20-1; J: TRBJ1-3
CDR3: CSARGLATKNIQYF; DNA: TGCAGTGCCAGGGGACTAGCGACCAAAAACATTCAGTACTTC; D: TRBD2; size: -; V: TRBV20-1; J: TRBJ2-4
CDR3: CASIWGRGGETQYF; DNA: TGTGCCAGCATTTGGGGGCGAGGTGGTGAGACCCAGTACTTC; D: -; size: -; V: TRBV6-1; J: TRBJ2-5
CDR3: CATSDPSTSGAPYF; DNA: TGTGCCACCAGTGACCCCTCGACTAGCGGGGCGCCTTACTTC; D: TRBD2; size: -; V: TRBV24-1; J: TRBJ2-5
CDR3: CASSPTGDTGELFF; DNA: TGTGCCAGCAGCCCAACAGGGGACACCGGGGAGCTGTTTTTT; D: TRBD1; size: few; V: TRBV27; J: TRBJ2-2